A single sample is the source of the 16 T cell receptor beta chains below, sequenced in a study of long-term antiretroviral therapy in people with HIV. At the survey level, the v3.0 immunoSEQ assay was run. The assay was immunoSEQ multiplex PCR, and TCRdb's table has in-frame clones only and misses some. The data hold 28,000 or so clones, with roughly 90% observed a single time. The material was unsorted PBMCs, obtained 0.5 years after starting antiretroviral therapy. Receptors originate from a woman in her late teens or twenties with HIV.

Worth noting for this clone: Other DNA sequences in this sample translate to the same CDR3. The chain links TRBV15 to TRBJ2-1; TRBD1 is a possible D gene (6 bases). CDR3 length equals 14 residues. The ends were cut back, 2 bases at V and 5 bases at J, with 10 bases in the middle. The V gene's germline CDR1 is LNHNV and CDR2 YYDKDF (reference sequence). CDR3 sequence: CATSRPGQNNEQFF. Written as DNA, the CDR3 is TGTGCCACCAGCAGACCCGGACAGAACAATGAGCAGTTCTTC.

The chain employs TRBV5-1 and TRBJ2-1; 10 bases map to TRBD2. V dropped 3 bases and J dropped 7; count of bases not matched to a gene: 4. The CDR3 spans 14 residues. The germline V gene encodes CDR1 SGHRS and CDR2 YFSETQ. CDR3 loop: CASSSGTSDNEQFF. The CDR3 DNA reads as TGCGCCAGCAGCTCCGGGACTAGCGATAATGAGCAGTTCTTC.

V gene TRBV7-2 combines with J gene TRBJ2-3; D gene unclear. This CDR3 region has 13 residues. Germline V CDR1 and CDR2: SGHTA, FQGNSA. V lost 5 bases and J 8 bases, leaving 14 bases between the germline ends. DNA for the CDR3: TGTGCCAGCAGCAAAGAAGTCCGTCGTACGCAGTATTTT. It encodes CASSKEVRRTQYF.

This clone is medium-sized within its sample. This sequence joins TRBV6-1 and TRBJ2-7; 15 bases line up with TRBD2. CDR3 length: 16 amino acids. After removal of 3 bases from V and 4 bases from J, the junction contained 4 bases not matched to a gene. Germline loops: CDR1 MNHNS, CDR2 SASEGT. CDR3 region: CASSDEGLAGGYEQYF. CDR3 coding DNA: TGTGCCAGCAGTGACGAAGGACTAGCGGGAGGGTACGAGCAGTACTTC.

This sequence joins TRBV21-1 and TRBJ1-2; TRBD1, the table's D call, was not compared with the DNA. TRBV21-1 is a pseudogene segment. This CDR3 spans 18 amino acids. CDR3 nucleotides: TGTGCCAGCAGCCTACCCTCGGAGGGGGCAGCATCAGACTATGGCTACACCTTC. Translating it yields CASSLPSEGAASDYGYTF.

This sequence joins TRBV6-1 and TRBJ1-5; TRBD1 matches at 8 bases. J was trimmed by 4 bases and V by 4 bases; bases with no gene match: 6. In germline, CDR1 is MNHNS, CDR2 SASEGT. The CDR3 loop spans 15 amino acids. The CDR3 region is CASSVSGDRNQPQHF. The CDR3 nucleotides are TGTGCCAGCAGTGTCTCAGGGGACAGGAATCAGCCCCAGCATTTT.

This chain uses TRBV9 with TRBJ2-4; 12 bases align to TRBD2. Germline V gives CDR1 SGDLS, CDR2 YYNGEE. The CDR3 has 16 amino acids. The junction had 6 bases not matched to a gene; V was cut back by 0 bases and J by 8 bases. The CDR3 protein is CASSVGPSGRVDIQYF. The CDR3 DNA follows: TGTGCCAGCAGCGTAGGGCCTAGCGGGAGGGTAGACATTCAGTACTTC.

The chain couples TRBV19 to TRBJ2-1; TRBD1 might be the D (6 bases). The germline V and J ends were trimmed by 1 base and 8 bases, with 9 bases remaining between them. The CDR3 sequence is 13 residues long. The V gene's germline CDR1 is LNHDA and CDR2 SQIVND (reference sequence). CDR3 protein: CASSIVSGDEQFF. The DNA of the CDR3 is TGTGCCAGTAGTATAGTCTCAGGGGATGAGCAGTTCTTC.

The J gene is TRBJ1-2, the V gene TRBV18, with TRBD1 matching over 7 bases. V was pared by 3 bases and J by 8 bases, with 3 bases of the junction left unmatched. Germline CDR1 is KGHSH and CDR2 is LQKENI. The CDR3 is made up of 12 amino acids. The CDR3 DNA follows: TGTGCCAGCTCACCGGGACAGAAAGGCTACACCTTC. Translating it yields CASSPGQKGYTF.

The chain's CDR3 is CASSPRDLGNEQFF. CDR3 nucleotides: TGTGCCAGCAGCCCAAGAGACCTAGGGAATGAGCAGTTCTTC. The chain is built from TRBV7-2 and TRBJ2-1; D uncertain. From germline, CDR1 is SGHTA and CDR2 FQGNSA. Trimming stripped 5 bases from V and 7 bases from J, with 15 bases between. The CDR3 contains 14 residues.

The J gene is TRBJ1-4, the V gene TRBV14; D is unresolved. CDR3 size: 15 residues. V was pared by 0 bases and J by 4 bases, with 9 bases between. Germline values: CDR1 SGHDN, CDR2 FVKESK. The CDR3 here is CASSQDLGFNEKLFF. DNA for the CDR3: TGTGCCAGCAGCCAAGACCTAGGGTTTAATGAAAAACTGTTTTTT.

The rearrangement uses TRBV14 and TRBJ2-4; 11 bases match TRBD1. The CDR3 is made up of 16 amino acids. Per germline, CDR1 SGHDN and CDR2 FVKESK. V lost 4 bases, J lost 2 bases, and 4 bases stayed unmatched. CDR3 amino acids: CASSLGQGASKNIQYF. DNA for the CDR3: TGTGCCAGCAGCCTTGGACAGGGGGCATCCAAAAACATTCAGTACTTC.

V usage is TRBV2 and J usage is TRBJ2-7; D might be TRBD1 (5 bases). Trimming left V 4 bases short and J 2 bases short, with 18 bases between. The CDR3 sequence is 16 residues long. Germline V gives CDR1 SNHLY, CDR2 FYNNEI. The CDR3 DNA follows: TGTGCCAGCAGTGGGACCGACTCTCCAGGGCCCTACGAGCAGTACTTC. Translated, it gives CASSGTDSPGPYEQYF.

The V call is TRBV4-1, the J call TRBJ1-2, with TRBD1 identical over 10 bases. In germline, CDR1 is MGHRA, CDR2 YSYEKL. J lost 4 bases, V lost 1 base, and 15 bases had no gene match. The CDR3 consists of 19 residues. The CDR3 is CASSQVYRDRGRGSYGYTF. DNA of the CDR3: TGCGCCAGCAGCCAAGTCTACCGGGACAGGGGTAGGGGTAGCTATGGCTACACCTTC.

The CDR3 here is CASSPGDTEAFF. In DNA form, the CDR3 reads TGTGCCAGCTCACCAGGGGACACTGAAGCTTTCTTT. The chain is built from TRBV18 and TRBJ1-1; D is uncertain. Germline V gives CDR1 KGHSH, CDR2 LQKENI. The CDR3 runs 12 residues. V was pared by 2 bases and J by 3 bases, with 4 bases between.

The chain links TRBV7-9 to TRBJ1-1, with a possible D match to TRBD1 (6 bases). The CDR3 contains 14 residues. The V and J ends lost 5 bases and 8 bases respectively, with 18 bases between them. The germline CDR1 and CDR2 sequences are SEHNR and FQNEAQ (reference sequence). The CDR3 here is CASSLGQRPEEAFF. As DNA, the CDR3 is TGTGCCAGCAGCCTGGGACAACGCCCCGAGGAAGCTTTCTTT.